The 10 T cell receptor beta chains below were found in one sample sequenced in a study of Ad26.COV2.S vaccination and SARS-CoV-2 variants. The repertoire was sequenced with immunoSEQ multiplex PCR; TCRdb's copy has only in-frame clones and lacks some. The repertoire includes some 190,000 clones, 87% of them detected once, and under 7.5% sits in the top ten. The source was peripheral blood, collected after recovery from COVID-19. These receptors were obtained from a human donor who had recovered from COVID-19.

The V and J genes are TRBV2 and TRBJ2-1; 9 bases match TRBD2. Germline CDR1 is SNHLY and CDR2 is FYNNEI. This CDR3 contains 15 residues. V lost 3 bases, J lost 2 bases, and 2 bases stayed unmatched. The CDR3 reads CASSEREGPYNEQFF. The CDR3 bases are TGTGCCAGCAGTGAGCGGGAGGGCCCCTACAATGAGCAGTTCTTC.

This clone has just one count. This sequence joins TRBV10-1 and TRBJ2-2, with D possibly being TRBD2 (5 bases). V lost 2 bases and J lost 3, with 10 bases in between. The CDR3 length is 15 residues. Looked up from germline, CDR1 is WNHNN and CDR2 is SYGVQD (reference sequence). CDR3 loop: CASSELSVDTGELFF. The CDR3 bases are TGCGCCAGCAGTGAGCTTAGCGTTGACACCGGGGAGCTGTTTTTT.

CDR3 bases: TGTGCCACCACTCCTAGCGGGAGGCCGTCCTACCAAGAGACCCAGTACTTC. As protein: CATTPSGRPSYQETQYF. The V call is TRBV27, the J call TRBJ2-5, with 11 bases matching TRBD2. The CDR3 consists of 17 residues. After removal of 10 bases from V and 0 bases from J, the junction contained 13 bases not matched to a gene. Germline V gene sequence: CDR1 MNHEY, CDR2 SMNVEV (reference sequence).

The V call is TRBV5-6, the J call TRBJ2-5; no definite D call. Trimming took off 4 bases at V and 2 bases at J, with 15 bases between the two ends. CDR3 length: 15 residues. Per the germline V gene, CDR1 is SGHDT and CDR2 is YYEEEE. The CDR3 loop reads CASSPRLARQETQYF. CDR3 bases: TGTGCCAGCAGCCCTCGGTTAGCCAGACAAGAGACCCAGTACTTC.

The rearrangement uses TRBV6-5 and TRBJ1-5, with D maybe TRBD1 (5 bases). The CDR3 totals 15 residues. Per the germline V gene, CDR1 is MNHEY and CDR2 is SVGAGI. Trimming took 2 bases from V and 3 from J, leaving 11 bases between them. The CDR3: CASSYGKGLNQPQHF. The CDR3 bases are TGTGCCAGCAGTTACGGAAAGGGACTCAATCAGCCCCAGCATTTT.

CDR3 coding DNA: TGTGCCTGGAGTGGAGAGACAGGGGGCTATTATGGCTACACCTTC. This translates into CAWSGETGGYYGYTF. V gene TRBV30 combines with J gene TRBJ1-2; the match to TRBD1 covers 10 bases. The V and J ends lost 1 base and 5 bases, in that order; junction bases with no gene match: 7. The germline V gene encodes CDR1 GTSNPN and CDR2 SVGIG (reference sequence). The CDR3 runs 15 residues.

The V and J genes are TRBV1 and TRBJ1-4. TRBV1 counts as a pseudogene. This CDR3 is 16 amino acids long. As DNA, the CDR3 is TGCACCAGCAGCCAAGATGCGGGCCAGGGCGGGGAAAAACTGTTTTTT. Translation gives CTSSQDAGQGGEKLFF.

The chain links TRBV5-4 to TRBJ2-5, with 8 bases aligning to TRBD1. The V gene end was trimmed by 1 base and the J gene end by 4 bases; junction bases not matched to a gene: 0. CDR1 and CDR2 from the germline V gene are SGHNT and YYREEE (reference sequence). The CDR3 loop spans 13 amino acids. The CDR3 sequence is CASSLTGGETQYF. For the CDR3, the DNA is TGTGCCAGCAGCTTGACAGGGGGAGAGACCCAGTACTTC.

The chain carries TRBV28 and TRBJ1-3; D might be TRBD1 (5 bases). The V end lost 8 bases, the J end lost 4 bases, and 15 bases lay between the germline ends. Germline V CDR1 and CDR2: MDHEN, SYDVKM. The CDR3 length is 14 residues. CDR3 residues: CASVPGGSGNTIYF. In DNA, the CDR3 is TGTGCCAGCGTGCCGGGGGGTTCGGGAAACACCATATATTTT.

V usage is TRBV6-5 and J usage is TRBJ2-2, with a tentative D call TRBD2 (6 bases). Looked up from germline, CDR1 is MNHEY and CDR2 is SVGAGI. Trimming took off 1 base at V and 4 bases at J, with 10 bases between the two ends. The CDR3 is 15 residues long. CDR3 bases: TGTGCCAGCAGTTACTTCGGAGCGGGCACCGGGGAGCTGTTTTTT. Translated: CASSYFGAGTGELFF.